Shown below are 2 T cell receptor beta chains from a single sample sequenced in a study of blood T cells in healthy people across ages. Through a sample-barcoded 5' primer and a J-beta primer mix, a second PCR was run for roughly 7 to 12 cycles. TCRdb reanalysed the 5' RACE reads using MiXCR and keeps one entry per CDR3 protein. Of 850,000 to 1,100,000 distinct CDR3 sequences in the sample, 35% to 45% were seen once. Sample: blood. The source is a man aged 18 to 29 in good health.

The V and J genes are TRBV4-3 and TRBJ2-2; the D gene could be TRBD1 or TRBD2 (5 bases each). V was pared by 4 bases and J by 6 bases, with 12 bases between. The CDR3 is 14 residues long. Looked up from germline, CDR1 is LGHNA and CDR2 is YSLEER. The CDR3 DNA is TGCGCCAGCAGCCGAGGGGCGAATGCCGGGGAGCTGTTTTTT. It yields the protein CASSRGANAGELFF.

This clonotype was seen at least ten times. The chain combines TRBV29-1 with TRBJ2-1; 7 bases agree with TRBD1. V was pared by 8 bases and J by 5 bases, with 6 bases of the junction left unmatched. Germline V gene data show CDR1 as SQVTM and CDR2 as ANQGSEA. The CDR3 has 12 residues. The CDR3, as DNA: TGCAGCCCCAGGGGGATAAACAATGAGCAGTTCTTC. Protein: CSPRGINNEQFF.